This TCR beta chain comes out of a study of blood T cell repertoires in COVID-19. Study-wide context: Material from acute and convalescent COVID-19 was sourced from the United States, Italy and Spain. Sample material is recorded as cDNA or gDNA derived from T cells, B-cell-depleted T cells, or PBMCs.

How the authors handled the data: Estimates of nucleated cell counts were drawn from the amplification of reference gene primers. The repertoire was sequenced with immunoSEQ multiplex PCR; TCRdb's copy has only in-frame clones and lacks some. That table supplies the V and J calls and clone size; D and trimming were determined from the DNA. The sample lists tens of thousands of clones, less than 95% occurring once. The germline V and J ends were trimmed by 6 bases and 1 base, with 10 bases remaining between them. CDR3 size: 13 residues. Germline V gene lookup returns CDR1 MDHEN and CDR2 SYDVKM. The sample was peripheral blood. V usage is TRBV28 and J usage is TRBJ2-7, with TRBD2 as a possible D gene (5 bases). The receptor's source is a man in his fifties or sixties with COVID-19, enrolled during active disease. The CDR3 sequence: CASSVPGSYEQYF. In DNA, the CDR3 is TGTGCCAGCAGCGTCCCGGGGTCCTACGAGCAGTACTTC.